The 20 T cell receptor beta chains below all came from one sample that was sequenced in a study of OX40 agonist ivuxolimab in advanced cancers. The table came from immunoSEQ multiplex PCR; TCRdb's copy has only in-frame clones and leaves some out. This table holds over 45,000 clones, roughly four fifths found once. The specimen comprised CD4+ or CD8+ T cells sorted from blood, sampled in a trial of the OX40 agonist ivuxolimab. The source is an adult with an advanced solid tumor such as melanoma, head and neck, liver or kidney cancer.

This clone occurred once. The V call is TRBV5-4, the J call TRBJ1-6; D not resolved. In germline, CDR1 is SGHNT, CDR2 YYREEE (reference sequence). Trimming took off 0 bases at V and 9 bases at J, with 10 bases between the two ends. This CDR3 is 14 amino acids long. The DNA for the CDR3 is TGTGCCAGCAGCTTGGGGAGGGTAGCTTCACCCCTCCACTTT. The encoded protein is CASSLGRVASPLHF.

J is TRBJ2-3 and V is TRBV29-1, with TRBD1 matching over 9 bases. Germline V gene data show CDR1 as SQVTM and CDR2 as ANQGSEA. Germline trimming cut 6 bases from V and 2 bases from J; bases unmatched to any gene: 9. CDR3 length: 15 amino acids. CDR3: CSVQSGDRDTDTQYF. In DNA, the CDR3 is TGCAGCGTCCAAAGCGGGGACAGGGACACAGATACGCAGTATTTT.

This rearrangement joins TRBV7-9 to TRBJ2-1; D ambiguous. Germline loops: CDR1 SEHNR, CDR2 FQNEAQ (reference sequence). V dropped 7 bases and J dropped 0 bases, with 16 bases sitting between them. The CDR3 runs to 16 residues. The CDR3 spells CASMSLRGSSYNEQFF. In DNA, the CDR3 is TGTGCCAGCATGAGCCTCCGTGGAAGCTCCTACAATGAGCAGTTCTTC. Full variable domain (outside the CDR3, taken from reference TRBV7-9 and TRBJ2-1): DTGVSQNPRHKITKRGQNVTFRCDPISEHNRLYWYRQTLGQGPEFLTYFQNEAQLEKSRLLSDRFSAERPKGSFSTLEIQRTEQGDSAMYLCASMSLRGSSYNEQFFGPGTRLTVL.

The V and J genes are TRBV2 and TRBJ2-5; D gene ambiguous. The V and J ends lost 4 bases and 4 bases respectively, with 16 bases between them. There are 15 residues in the CDR3. Germline V gene lookup returns CDR1 SNHLY and CDR2 FYNNEI. CDR3 in amino acids: CASSVASLKGETQYF. The DNA for the CDR3 is TGTGCCAGCAGTGTTGCCAGCCTTAAAGGAGAGACCCAGTACTTC.

The CDR3 coding sequence is TGTGCCAGCTCACCAAATAAGGGGATGGAGACCCAGTACTTC. Translating it yields CASSPNKGMETQYF. The V gene is TRBV18, the J gene TRBJ2-5, with D possibly matching TRBD1 (5 bases). With 2 bases removed from V and 5 bases from J, the gap between germline ends came to 12 bases. Germline CDR1 and CDR2: KGHSH and LQKENI. The CDR3 totals 14 residues.

V is TRBV2 and J is TRBJ1-1, with 8 bases matching TRBD1. CDR3 length equals 12 residues. Germline CDR1 is SNHLY and CDR2 is FYNNEI. V lost 10 bases and J lost 5; bases outside the gene matches: 6. CDR3 residues: CANGDRRTEAFF. The CDR3 DNA reads as TGTGCCAACGGGGACAGGAGAACTGAAGCTTTCTTT.

The V and J genes are TRBV5-8 and TRBJ2-1; D perhaps matches TRBD2 (6 bases). V lost 2 bases, J lost 2 bases, and 11 bases lay in between. Per germline, CDR1 SGHTS and CDR2 YDEGEE. This CDR3 has 15 amino acids. The CDR3 sequence: CASSFKGLAYNEQFF. The CDR3 coding sequence is TGTGCCAGCAGCTTCAAGGGACTTGCCTACAATGAGCAGTTCTTC.

This clone has just one count. The chain is built from TRBV11-2 and TRBJ2-3; perhaps TRBD2 as D (5 bases). Germline assignment: CDR1 SGHAT and CDR2 FQNNGV. This CDR3 is 14 amino acids long. The V end lost 4 bases, the J end lost 5 bases, and 13 bases lay between the germline ends. The CDR3 DNA sequence: TGTGCCAGCAGCTCCAGCGGTGTGGTAGATACGCAGTATTTT. Its translation is CASSSSGVVDTQYF.

The rearrangement uses TRBV7-3 and TRBJ2-3; D remains unclear. The V gene lost 6 bases and the J gene lost 0 bases, with 7 bases spanning the gap. CDR3 length equals 13 residues. The germline gives CDR1 SGHTA, CDR2 FQGTGA. CDR3 sequence: CASSAMSTDTQYF. The DNA for the CDR3 is TGTGCCAGCAGTGCCATGAGCACAGATACGCAGTATTTT.

This rearrangement joins TRBV2 to TRBJ2-7; 11 bases line up with TRBD2. This CDR3 has 16 residues. Germline CDR1 SNHLY, CDR2 FYNNEI. V dropped 6 bases and J dropped 2; count of bases not matched to a gene: 9. CDR3: CASSKLGLAEAYEQYF. The CDR3 DNA is TGTGCCAGCAGCAAATTGGGACTAGCGGAGGCCTACGAGCAGTACTTC.

This rearrangement joins TRBV6-1 to TRBJ1-1; perhaps TRBD1 as D (5 bases). The CDR3 runs 13 residues. Trimming stripped 11 bases from V and 4 bases from J, with 17 bases between. Germline values: CDR1 MNHNS, CDR2 SASEGT. In DNA, the CDR3 is TGTGCCTCAAGCGGCCTGAGGGGCACTGAAGCTTTCTTT. Its protein is CASSGLRGTEAFF.

The V call is TRBV5-1, the J call TRBJ2-3; D is perhaps TRBD2 (5 bases). The CDR3 runs 14 residues. Deletions cut 5 bases from V and 2 bases from J, with 12 bases between. Germline values: CDR1 SGHRS, CDR2 YFSETQ. CDR3 protein: CASSGGEFTDTQYF. CDR3 in DNA: TGCGCCAGCAGTGGAGGCGAATTCACAGATACGCAGTATTTT. Full variable domain (outside the CDR3, taken from reference TRBV5-1 and TRBJ2-3): KAGVTQTPRYLIKTRGQQVTLSCSPISGHRSVSWYQQTPGQGLQFLFEYFSETQRNKGNFPGRFSGRQFSNSRSEMNVSTLELGDSALYLCASSGGEFTDTQYFGPGTRLTVL.

The gene calls are TRBV5-1 and TRBJ2-5, with 7 positions matching TRBD1. The germline V gene has CDR1 SGHRS and CDR2 YFSETQ. V shed 3 bases and J 6 bases; nucleotides not matched to a gene: 8. CDR3 size: 14 residues. This CDR3 reads CASSSMTGMKTQYF. Here the CDR3 DNA reads TGCGCCAGCAGCTCGATGACAGGGATGAAGACCCAGTACTTC.

The V and J genes are TRBV11-3 and TRBJ2-3; 14 positions match TRBD2. Trimming at V came to 5 bases and at J to 4 bases, leaving 8 bases not matched to a gene. The CDR3 loop spans 17 amino acids. Germline values: CDR1 SGHNT, CDR2 YENEEA. CDR3: CASSALRTSGRPDTQYF. The DNA for the CDR3 is TGTGCCAGCAGCGCGTTAAGGACTAGCGGGAGGCCAGATACGCAGTATTTT.

The chain has TRBV6-5 and TRBJ1-1; TRBD1 aligns across 9 bases. The V and J ends lost 7 bases and 2 bases, in that order; junction bases with no gene match: 5. Germline V gene lookup returns CDR1 MNHEY and CDR2 SVGAGI. This CDR3 is 14 amino acids long. The CDR3 DNA is TGTGCCAGCATCCAGGACAGGGGAAACACTGAAGCTTTCTTT. Protein sequence: CASIQDRGNTEAFF.

In nucleotides, the CDR3 is TGTGCCAGCAGGACTAGCGGGAACCTCCACGAGCAGTACTTC. Its protein product is CASRTSGNLHEQYF. The chain couples TRBV28 to TRBJ2-7, with TRBD2 matching over 11 bases. Germline V gene lookup returns CDR1 MDHEN and CDR2 SYDVKM. The CDR3 covers 14 residues. With V trimmed by 6 bases and J by 5 bases, 6 bases remained unmatched.

The genes are TRBV7-9 and TRBJ1-1; maybe TRBD1 (6 bases). CDR1 SEHNR and CDR2 FQNEAQ come from the germline V gene (reference sequence). V was shortened by 1 base and J by 4 bases, with 13 bases between the two germline ends. The CDR3 totals 15 residues. CDR3 nucleotides: TGTGCCAGCAGCTTAGTAGTCGAGGGGGGCACTGAAGCTTTCTTT. It yields the protein CASSLVVEGGTEAFF.

This clone was counted between two and nine times. This chain links TRBV7-9 with TRBJ2-3, with D maybe TRBD1 (6 bases). Trimming removed 2 bases from V and 4 bases from J, with 16 bases in between. CDR3 length: 16 residues. The V gene's germline CDR1 is SEHNR and CDR2 FQNEAQ (reference sequence). CDR3 in amino acids: CASSLNRGSIADTQYF. CDR3 coding DNA: TGTGCCAGCAGCTTAAATAGGGGGTCGATAGCAGATACGCAGTATTTT.

V gene TRBV18 combines with J gene TRBJ2-7, with no clear D. CDR3 length: 12 residues. V gave up 2 bases and J gave up 3 bases, with 5 bases separating them. Germline loops: CDR1 KGHSH, CDR2 LQKENI. DNA for the CDR3: TGTGCCAGCTCACCAACGGGCTACGAGCAGTACTTC. Translation gives CASSPTGYEQYF.

The chain employs TRBV6-5 and TRBJ2-1; D is possibly TRBD1 (5 bases). There are 14 residues in the CDR3. In germline, CDR1 is MNHEY, CDR2 SVGAGI. Trimming took off 7 bases at V and 5 bases at J, with 15 bases between the two ends. The CDR3 DNA is TGTGCCAGCACCCCTAATGGGGCCGACAATGAGCAGTTCTTC. Residues: CASTPNGADNEQFF.